This T cell receptor beta chain emerged from a study of PD-1 blockade in classical Hodgkin lymphoma. Study results and caveats: Any patient who commenced nivolumab under 1 year after ASCT was excluded. Before treatment, TCR diversity in newly diagnosed patients was reportedly lower than in healthy donors.

Relapse was seen in all patients after autologous stem cell transplantation, and brentuximab vedotin exposure was variable. The CDR3 extends over 16 amino acids. Losses at the gene ends were 6 bases for V and 0 bases for J; bases not matched to a gene: 9. From germline, CDR1 is ENHRY and CDR2 SYGVKD. With regard to this clone: Its antigen is unknown.

The data were produced by immunoSEQ multiplex PCR, yet TCRdb's version contains in-frame clones alone and is incomplete. In the table there are roughly 40,000 clones, about nine tenths of which are singletons. The chain carries TRBV10-3 and TRBJ1-2; 8 bases are a match to TRBD1. This receptor was identified in a human donor with classical Hodgkin lymphoma. Material: peripheral blood mononuclear cells (PBMCs), obtained at baseline. The CDR3 DNA follows: TGTGCCATCAGAGGGTCACAGGGGGTTGCTAACTATGGCTACACCTTC. Protein product: CAIRGSQGVANYGYTF.